The T cell receptor (beta chain) described here comes from a study of vaccination effects on CD4 cells after COVID-19. Study overall: After the second dose, samples were taken at median day 72.

This CDR3 has 15 residues. V trimming: 5 bases; J trimming: 1 base; junction bases outside the gene matches: 7. Germline CDR1 is SGHTA and CDR2 is FQGTGA. A remark on this clone: Antigen specificity is unknown.

Investigators separated out CD4+ T cells once approximately 9 days of culture had passed. As their vaccination, participants received two doses of either BNT162b2 or mRNA-1273. Overall study results and limits: Among infection- and vaccine-induced clones, marked clonal contraction occurred late after vaccination.

TCRdb's copy holds only in-frame clones and misses some; the assay was immunoSEQ multiplex PCR. The sample lists about 66,000 clones, approximately 79% seen once, with about 2.4% in the top ten. The chain joins TRBV7-3 to TRBJ1-1; TRBD1 matches 7 bases. This receptor was obtained from a human donor who received a COVID-19 vaccine. The source material was CD4+ T cells from PBMCs cultured without peptide, sampled after COVID-19 vaccination. The CDR3 loop reads CASSHNRGGNTEAFF. In DNA, the CDR3 is TGTGCCAGCAGCCACAACAGGGGAGGGAACACTGAAGCTTTCTTT.